These T cell receptor beta chains were read from a single sample in a study of T cell clonotyping in hematopoietic cell transplantation. Some clones are missing from TCRdb's copy, which holds only in-frame ones; the method was immunoSEQ multiplex PCR. The table has fewer than 50,000 clones, around 94% seen once. Sequencing used peripheral blood mononuclear cells. The receptors originated from a woman aged 45 to 65 in good health. Some clones in this sample may be carry-over from other donors' samples. Both conserved end residues are trimmed from each CDR3. A D gene is named only where the DNA matches it firmly.

cdr3_length d_call j_call v_call cdr3_aa
12 NA TRBJ1-2 TRBV14 ASSQDRAIYGYT
15 NA TRBJ1-6 TRBV25-1 ASSESGVRVSDSPLH
12 NA TRBJ1-6 TRBV7-9 ASSLVSGNSPLH
9 NA TRBJ2-4 TRBV20-1 SARATTIQY
13 NA TRBJ1-3 TRBV7-8 ASSTGTDSGNTIY
12 NA TRBJ1-5 TRBV2 ASSYDNSNQPQH
10 NA TRBJ2-2 TRBV5-1 ASSLVQGELF
15 NA TRBJ1-5 TRBV4-1 ASSPKGDGLSNQPQH
12 NA TRBJ2-2 TRBV5-1 ASSLDLPTGELF
12 NA TRBJ1-2 TRBV28 ASNRPGRVGGYT
8 NA TRBJ2-1 TRBV20-1 SASGTSQF
11 NA TRBJ1-5 TRBV6-5 ASSYTSGQPQH
16 TRBD1 TRBJ2-7 TRBV23-1 ASSSTPGQGALFYEQY
11 NA TRBJ2-5 TRBV9 ASSVEMGETQY
12 NA TRBJ1-1 TRBV7-8 ASSLTFPNTEAF
13 TRBD2 TRBJ2-1 TRBV7-3 ASSLSGGVYNEQF
12 NA TRBJ2-7 TRBV29-1 SVRRGDRDYEQY
16 NA TRBJ1-1 TRBV7-2 ASSLRQSEGLQHTEAF
14 TRBD1 TRBJ1-4 TRBV5-6 ASSLSQGATNEKLF
14 NA TRBJ2-3 TRBV19 ASSIGGGRYTDTQY
13 NA TRBJ2-2 TRBV7-8 ASSLVAGHTGELF
12 TRBD2 TRBJ2-1 TRBV5-8 ASSRTSGGGEQF
10 NA TRBJ2-7 TRBV30 AWSPLGDEQY
15 NA TRBJ1-2 TRBV2 ASSEATPLGRNYGYT
11 NA TRBJ2-3 TRBV5-1 ASSSLETDTQY
12 NA TRBJ2-2 TRBV9 ASSVVSETGELF
10 TRBD1 TRBJ2-7 TRBV2 AGVTGVGEQY
11 NA TRBJ2-3 TRBV5-1 ASSLGQPDTQY
11 NA TRBJ2-7 TRBV5-1 ASSLVQAGEQY
12 NA TRBJ1-2 TRBV5-4 ASSGRGAVYGYT
14 NA TRBJ1-4 TRBV5-1 ASSPGAQQGREKLF
10 NA TRBJ2-3 TRBV19 ASGQYTDTQY
15 TRBD2 TRBJ2-3 TRBV7-6 ASSLVLRGASTDTQY
11 NA TRBJ2-7 TRBV5-1 ASSQGNFDEQY
11 NA TRBJ1-2 TRBV2 ASRPGLIYGYT
14 NA TRBJ2-7 TRBV15 ATSRAGRVGGYEQY
13 NA TRBJ2-7 TRBV15 ATSIRDGRSYEQY
9 NA TRBJ1-2 TRBV29-1 SVEDVHGYT
10 NA TRBJ2-7 TRBV18 ASSPPQDEQY
9 TRBD1 TRBJ2-7 TRBV20-1 SASLIGGQY
10 NA TRBJ1-1 TRBV19 ASREGDTEAF
9 NA TRBJ2-1 TRBV2 ASRLANEQF
13 NA TRBJ1-1 TRBV19 ASRNAHSTVTEAF
13 TRBD1 TRBJ1-5 TRBV2 ASRGTGRGNQPQH
10 NA TRBJ1-5 TRBV10-3 AISGIQAPQH
11 TRBD1 TRBJ2-7 TRBV28 ASSSPDRGEQY
11 NA TRBJ2-7 TRBV6-1 ASSPRTEYEQY
14 TRBD1 TRBJ2-7 TRBV27 ASSSSSTGGLDEQY
13 TRBD2 TRBJ2-1 TRBV5-4 ASSFTSGGPNEQF
12 TRBD1 TRBJ1-4 TRBV5-4 ASSLADRGEKLF
11 NA TRBJ1-1 TRBV6-1 ASSSTRNTEAF